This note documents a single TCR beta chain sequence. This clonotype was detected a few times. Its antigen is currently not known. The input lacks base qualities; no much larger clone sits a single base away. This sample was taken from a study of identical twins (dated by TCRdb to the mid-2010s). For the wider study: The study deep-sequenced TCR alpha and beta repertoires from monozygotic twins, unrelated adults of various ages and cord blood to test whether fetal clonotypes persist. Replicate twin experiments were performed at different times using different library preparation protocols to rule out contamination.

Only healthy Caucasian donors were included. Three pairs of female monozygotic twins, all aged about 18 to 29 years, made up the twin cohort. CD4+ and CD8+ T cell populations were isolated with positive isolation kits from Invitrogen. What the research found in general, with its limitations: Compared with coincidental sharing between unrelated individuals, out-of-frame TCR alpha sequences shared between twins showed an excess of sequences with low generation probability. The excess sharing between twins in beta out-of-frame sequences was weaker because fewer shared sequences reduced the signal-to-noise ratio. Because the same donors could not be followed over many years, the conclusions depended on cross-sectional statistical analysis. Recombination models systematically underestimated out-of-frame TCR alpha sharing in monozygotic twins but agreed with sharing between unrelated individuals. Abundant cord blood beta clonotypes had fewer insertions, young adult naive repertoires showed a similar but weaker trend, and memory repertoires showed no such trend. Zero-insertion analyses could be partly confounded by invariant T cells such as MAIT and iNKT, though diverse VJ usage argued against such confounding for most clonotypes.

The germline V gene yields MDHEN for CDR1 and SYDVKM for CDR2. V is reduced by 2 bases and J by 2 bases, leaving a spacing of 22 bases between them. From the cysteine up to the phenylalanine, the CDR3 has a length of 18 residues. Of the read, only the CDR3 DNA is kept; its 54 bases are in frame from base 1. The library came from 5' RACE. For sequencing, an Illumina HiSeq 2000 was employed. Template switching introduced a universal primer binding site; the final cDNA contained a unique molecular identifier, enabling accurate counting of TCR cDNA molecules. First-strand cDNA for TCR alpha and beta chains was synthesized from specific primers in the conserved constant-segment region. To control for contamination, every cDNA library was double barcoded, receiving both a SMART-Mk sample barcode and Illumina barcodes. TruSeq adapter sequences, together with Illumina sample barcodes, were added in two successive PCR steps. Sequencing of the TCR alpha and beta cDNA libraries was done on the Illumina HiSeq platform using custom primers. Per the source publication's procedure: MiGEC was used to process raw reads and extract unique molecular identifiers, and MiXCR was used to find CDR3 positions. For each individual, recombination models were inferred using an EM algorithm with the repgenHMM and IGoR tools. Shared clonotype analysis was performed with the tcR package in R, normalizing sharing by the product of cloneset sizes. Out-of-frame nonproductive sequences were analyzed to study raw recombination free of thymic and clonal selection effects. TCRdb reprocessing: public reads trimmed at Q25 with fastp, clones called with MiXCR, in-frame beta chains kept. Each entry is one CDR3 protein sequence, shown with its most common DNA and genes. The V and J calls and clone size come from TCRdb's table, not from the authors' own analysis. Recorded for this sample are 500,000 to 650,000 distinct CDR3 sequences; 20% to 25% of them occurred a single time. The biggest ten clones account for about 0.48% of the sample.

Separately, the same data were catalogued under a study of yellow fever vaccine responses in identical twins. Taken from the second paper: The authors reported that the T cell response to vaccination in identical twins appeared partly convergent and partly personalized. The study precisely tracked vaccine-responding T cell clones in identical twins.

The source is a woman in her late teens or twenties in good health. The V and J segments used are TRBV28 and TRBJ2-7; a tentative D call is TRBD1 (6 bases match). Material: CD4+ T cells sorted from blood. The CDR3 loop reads CASSLVTGRVMVPYEQYF. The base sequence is TGTGCCAGCAGTTTAGTCACAGGGCGGGTGATGGTCCCCTACGAGCAGTACTTC.